This section outlines one T cell receptor (beta chain) sequence together with its context. Its antigen remains unknown. The entry originates in a study of T cell responses to AZD1222 COVID-19 vaccine. Study observations and caveats: Repertoire sampling was restricted to post-peak T cell response timepoints.

Using immunoSEQ multiplex PCR, the repertoire was profiled, and TCRdb retains in-frame clones only, with some absent. This table holds more than 100,000 clones, around 90% found once. The sample was peripheral blood, taken on day 0 of AZD1222 vaccination. The receptor was derived from an adult in good health.

This CDR3 is CASSSDRDAYEQYF. The CDR3 DNA reads TGTGCCAGCAGTTCAGACAGGGACGCCTACGAGCAGTACTTC. The chain uses TRBV27 and TRBJ2-7, with 7 bases aligning to TRBD1. J was trimmed by 2 bases and V by 4 bases; bases with no gene match: 5. The CDR3 contains 14 residues. CDR1 MNHEY and CDR2 SMNVEV come from the germline V gene (reference sequence).